These T cell receptor beta chains were read from a single sample in a study of T cells in Graves' hyperthyroidism and ophthalmopathy. MiXCR was run by TCRdb on the multiplex PCR reads, yielding one entry per CDR3 protein. The table lists fewer than 750,000 distinct CDR3 sequences, approximately 14% of them singletons, with over 3.5% in the top ten. The sequenced sample consisted of blood. These receptor sequences come from a woman aged 40 to 49 with Graves' ophthalmopathy. Both conserved end residues are part of each CDR3. The D gene is left open where the match is weak. Some rows have no size entry. The others give once, few or many, or a class for an expanded clone.

j_gene | abundance | d_gene | v_gene | CDR3nt | CDR3aa
TRBJ2-7 | NA | TRBD2 | TRBV7-2 | TGTGCCAGCAGCACGAGGGTGTCGGGACTAGCGGGCCTAAGCTCCTACGAGCAGTACTTC | CASSTRVSGLAGLSSYEQYF
TRBJ2-7 | many | TRBD1 | TRBV6-5 | TGTGCCAGCAGTTACTACCAGGGGGCTTCCTACGAGCAGTACTTC | CASSYYQGASYEQYF
TRBJ2-5 | many | NA | TRBV12-3/TRBV12-4 | TGTGCCAGCAGTCCACGGAGTCGGCGGGAGACCCAGTACTTC | CASSPRSRRETQYF
TRBJ1-5 | NA | TRBD1 | TRBV6-1 | TGTGCCAGTAACCCGGGACAGGGGTTGAATCAGCCCCAGCATTTT | CASNPGQGLNQPQHF
TRBJ2-7 | many | TRBD2 | TRBV12-3/TRBV12-4 | TGTGCCAGCAGTTTATATTCCCGGGGACTAGCGGGAGTAGTACACGAGCAGTACTTC | CASSLYSRGLAGVVHEQYF
TRBJ2-5 | many | TRBD1 | TRBV7-2 | TGTGCCAGCAGCTTAGGTGCGACAGGGGGAGAGACCCAGTACTTC | CASSLGATGGETQYF
TRBJ2-7 | NA | NA | TRBV12-3/TRBV12-4 | TGTGCCAGCAGTTCTACCGGGGGAGACTACGAGCAGTACTTC | CASSSTGGDYEQYF
TRBJ2-7 | many | TRBD1 | TRBV10-3 | TGTGCCATCAGAGACGGACAGGGTTACGGCTACGAGCAGTACTTC | CAIRDGQGYGYEQYF
TRBJ2-5 | many | NA | TRBV7-2 | TGTGCCAGCAGCTTAGATCCGGGCGCGGAGACCCAGTACTTC | CASSLDPGAETQYF
TRBJ1-1 | few | NA | TRBV29-1 | TGCAGCGTGAGAAAAAACGGGGACACTGAAGCTTTCTTT | CSVRKNGDTEAFF
TRBJ2-5 | NA | TRBD2 | TRBV6-2/TRBV6-3 | TGTGCCAGCAGCTACGGTGAACTAGCGGGAGTAGAGACCCAGTACTTC | CASSYGELAGVETQYF
TRBJ2-7 | many | NA | TRBV7-8 | TGTGCCAGCAGCCCCGGTATCTACGAGCAGTACTTC | CASSPGIYEQYF
TRBJ2-5 | few | NA | TRBV7-9 | TGTGCCAGCAGGTTAAGCGGCGAAGAGACCCAGTACTTC | CASRLSGEETQYF
TRBJ2-6 | NA | NA | TRBV20-1 | TGCAGTGCCGCCGGGGACTCTGGGGCCAACGTCCTGACTTTC | CSAAGDSGANVLTF
TRBJ1-1 | few | NA | TRBV6-2/TRBV6-3 | TGTGCCAGCGGTAGCGGGGGAGGCACTGAAGCTTTCTTT | CASGSGGGTEAFF
TRBJ1-5 | many | NA | TRBV6-2/TRBV6-3 | TGTGCCAGCAGTTACTCGAAAGGGGGGGGGTCAATCGGTGAGCCCCAGCATTTT | CASSYSKGGGSIGEPQHF
TRBJ2-7 | many | TRBD2 | TRBV11-2 | TGTGCCAGCAGCTTAGAGGCGGGGGTGGTTGACGAGCAGTACTTC | CASSLEAGVVDEQYF
TRBJ2-3 | NA | TRBD2 | TRBV29-1 | TGCAGCGTTGGATACGGGGGGGCAGATACGCAGTATTTT | CSVGYGGADTQYF